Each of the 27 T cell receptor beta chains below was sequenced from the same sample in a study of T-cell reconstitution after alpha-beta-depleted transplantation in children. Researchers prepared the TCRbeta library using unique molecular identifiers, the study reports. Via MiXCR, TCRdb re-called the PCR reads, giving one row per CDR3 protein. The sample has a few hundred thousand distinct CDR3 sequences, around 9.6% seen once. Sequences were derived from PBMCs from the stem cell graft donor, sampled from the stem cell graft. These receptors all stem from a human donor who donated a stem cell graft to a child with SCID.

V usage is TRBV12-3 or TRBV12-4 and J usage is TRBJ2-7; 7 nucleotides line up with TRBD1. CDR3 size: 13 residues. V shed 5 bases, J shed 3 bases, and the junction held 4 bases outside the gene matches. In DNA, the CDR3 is TGTGCCAGCAGTCCGGGACAGCTCTACGAGCAGTACTTC. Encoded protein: CASSPGQLYEQYF.

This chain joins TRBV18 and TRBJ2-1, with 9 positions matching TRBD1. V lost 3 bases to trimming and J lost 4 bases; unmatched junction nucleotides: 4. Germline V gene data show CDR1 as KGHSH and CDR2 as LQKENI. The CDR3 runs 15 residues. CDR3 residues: CASSPRDRVYNEQFF. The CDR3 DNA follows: TGTGCCAGCTCACCCCGGGACAGGGTTTACAATGAGCAGTTCTTC. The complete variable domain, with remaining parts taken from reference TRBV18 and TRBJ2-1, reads NAGVMQNPRHLVRRRGQEARLRCSPMKGHSHVYWYRQLPEEGLKFMVYLQKENIIDESGMPKERFSAEFPKEGPSILRIQQVVRGDSAAYFCASSPRDRVYNEQFFGPGTRLTVL.

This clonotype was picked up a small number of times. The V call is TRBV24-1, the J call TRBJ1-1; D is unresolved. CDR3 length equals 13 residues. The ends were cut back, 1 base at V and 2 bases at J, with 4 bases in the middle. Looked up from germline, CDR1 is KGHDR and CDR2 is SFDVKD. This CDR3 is CATSDFPNTEAFF. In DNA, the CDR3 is TGTGCCACCAGTGATTTCCCTAACACTGAAGCTTTCTTT.

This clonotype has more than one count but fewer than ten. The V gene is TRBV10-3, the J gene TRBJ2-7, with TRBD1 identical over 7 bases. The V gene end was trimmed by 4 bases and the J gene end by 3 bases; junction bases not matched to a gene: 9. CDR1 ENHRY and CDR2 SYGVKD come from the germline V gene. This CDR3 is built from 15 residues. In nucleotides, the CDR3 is TGTGCCATCAGTGCCTTTACAGGGACAGACTACGAGCAGTACTTC. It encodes CAISAFTGTDYEQYF.

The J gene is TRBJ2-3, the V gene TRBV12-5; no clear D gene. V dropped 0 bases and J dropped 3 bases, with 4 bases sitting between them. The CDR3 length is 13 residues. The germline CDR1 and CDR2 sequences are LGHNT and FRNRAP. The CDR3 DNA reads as TGTGCTAGTGGTTTGGTAGCTACAGATACGCAGTATTTT. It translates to CASGLVATDTQYF.

The CDR3 here is CASRRGLEVRDTQYF. DNA of the CDR3: TGTGCCAGCAGAAGGGGACTAGAAGTGAGAGATACGCAGTATTTT. J is TRBJ2-3 and V is TRBV27; TRBD2 agrees at 8 bases. The germline V gene has CDR1 MNHEY and CDR2 SMNVEV (reference sequence). J gave up 5 bases and V 6 bases, and 10 bases lay outside the gene matches. There are 15 residues in the CDR3.

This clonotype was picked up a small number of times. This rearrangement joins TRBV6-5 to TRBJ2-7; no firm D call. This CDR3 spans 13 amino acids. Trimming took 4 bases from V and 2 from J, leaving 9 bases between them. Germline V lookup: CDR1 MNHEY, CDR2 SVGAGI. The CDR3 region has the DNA TGTGCCAGCAGTTCTGTCACTACCTACGAGCAGTACTTC. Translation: CASSSVTTYEQYF.

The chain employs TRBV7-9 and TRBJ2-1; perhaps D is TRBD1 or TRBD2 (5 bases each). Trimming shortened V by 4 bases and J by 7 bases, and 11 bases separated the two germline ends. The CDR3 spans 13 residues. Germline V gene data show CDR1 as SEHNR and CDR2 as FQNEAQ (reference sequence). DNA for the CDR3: TGTGCCAGCAGCTCCGGGACCCCAAATGAGCAGTTCTTC. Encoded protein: CASSSGTPNEQFF. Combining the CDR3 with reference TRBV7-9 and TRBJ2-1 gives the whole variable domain DTGVSQNPRHKITKRGQNVTFRCDPISEHNRLYWYRQTLGQGPEFLTYFQNEAQLEKSRLLSDRFSAERPKGSFSTLEIQRTEQGDSAMYLCASSSGTPNEQFFGPGTRLTVL.

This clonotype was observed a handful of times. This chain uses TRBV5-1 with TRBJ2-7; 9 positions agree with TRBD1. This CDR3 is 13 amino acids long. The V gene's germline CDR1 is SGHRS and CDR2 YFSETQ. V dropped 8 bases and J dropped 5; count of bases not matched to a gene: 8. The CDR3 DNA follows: TGCGCCAGTACCGGGACAGGGATCCACGAGCAGTACTTC. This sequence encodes CASTGTGIHEQYF.

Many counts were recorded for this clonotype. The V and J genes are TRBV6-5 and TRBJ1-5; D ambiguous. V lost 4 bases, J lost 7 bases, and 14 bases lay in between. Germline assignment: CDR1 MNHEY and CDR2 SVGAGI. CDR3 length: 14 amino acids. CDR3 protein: CASSFGRGWQPQHF. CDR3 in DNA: TGTGCCAGCAGTTTCGGTCGGGGTTGGCAGCCCCAGCATTTT.

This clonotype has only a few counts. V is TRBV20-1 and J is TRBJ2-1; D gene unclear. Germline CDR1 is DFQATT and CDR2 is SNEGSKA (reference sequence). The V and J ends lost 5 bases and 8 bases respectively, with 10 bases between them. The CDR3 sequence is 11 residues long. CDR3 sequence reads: CSAARVDEQFF. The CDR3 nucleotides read TGCAGTGCTGCAAGAGTCGATGAGCAGTTCTTC.

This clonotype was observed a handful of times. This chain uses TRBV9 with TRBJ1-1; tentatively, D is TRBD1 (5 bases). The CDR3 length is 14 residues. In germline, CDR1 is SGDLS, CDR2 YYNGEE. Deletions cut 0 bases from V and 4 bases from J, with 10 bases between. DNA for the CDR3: TGTGCCAGCAGCGTAGTTGTCGGGACCACTGAAGCTTTCTTT. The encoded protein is CASSVVVGTTEAFF.

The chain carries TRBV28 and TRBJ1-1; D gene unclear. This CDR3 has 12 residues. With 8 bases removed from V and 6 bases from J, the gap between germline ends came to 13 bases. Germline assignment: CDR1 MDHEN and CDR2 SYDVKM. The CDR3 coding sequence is TGTGCCAGCCGCACATGGTTGGCTGAAGCTTTCTTT. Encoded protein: CASRTWLAEAFF.

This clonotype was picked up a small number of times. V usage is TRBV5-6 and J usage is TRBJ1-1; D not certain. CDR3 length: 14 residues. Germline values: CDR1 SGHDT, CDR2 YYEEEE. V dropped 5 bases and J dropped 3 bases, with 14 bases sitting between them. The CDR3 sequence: CASSSFLRDTEAFF. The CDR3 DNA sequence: TGTGCCAGCAGTTCTTTTCTAAGAGACACTGAAGCTTTCTTT.

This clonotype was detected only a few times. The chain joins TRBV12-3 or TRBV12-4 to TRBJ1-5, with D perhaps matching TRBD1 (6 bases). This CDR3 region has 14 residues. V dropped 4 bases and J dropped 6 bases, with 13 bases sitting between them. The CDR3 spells CASSSGGSRQPQHF. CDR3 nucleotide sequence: TGTGCCAGCAGTTCGGGGGGCAGTCGTCAGCCCCAGCATTTT.

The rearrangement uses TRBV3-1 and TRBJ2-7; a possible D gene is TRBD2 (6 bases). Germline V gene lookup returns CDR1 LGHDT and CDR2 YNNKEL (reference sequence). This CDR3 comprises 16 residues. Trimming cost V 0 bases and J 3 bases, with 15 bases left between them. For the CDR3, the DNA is TGTGCCAGCAGCCAAGATAGGGGACTGAAGTACTACGAGCAGTACTTC. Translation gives CASSQDRGLKYYEQYF.

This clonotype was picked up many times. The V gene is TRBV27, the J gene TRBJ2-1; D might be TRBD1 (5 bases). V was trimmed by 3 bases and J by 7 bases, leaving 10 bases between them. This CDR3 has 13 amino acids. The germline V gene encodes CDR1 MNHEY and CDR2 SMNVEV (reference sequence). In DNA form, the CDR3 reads TGTGCCAGCAGTTTTGGGGCTAGGAATGAGCAGTTCTTC. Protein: CASSFGARNEQFF.

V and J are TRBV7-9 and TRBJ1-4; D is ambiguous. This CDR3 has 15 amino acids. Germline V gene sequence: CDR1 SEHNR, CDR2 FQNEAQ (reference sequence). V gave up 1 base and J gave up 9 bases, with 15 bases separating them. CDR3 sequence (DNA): TGTGCCAGCAGCTTAGTAGGAGCAAGTTCACAAAAACTGTTTTTT. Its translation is CASSLVGASSQKLFF.

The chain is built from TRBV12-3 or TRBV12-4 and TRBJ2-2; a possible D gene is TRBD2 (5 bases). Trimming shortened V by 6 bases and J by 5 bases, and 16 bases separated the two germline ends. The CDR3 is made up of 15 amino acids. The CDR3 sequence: CASRPQRVGTGELFF. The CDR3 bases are TGTGCCAGCAGGCCTCAGAGGGTGGGGACCGGGGAGCTGTTTTTT.

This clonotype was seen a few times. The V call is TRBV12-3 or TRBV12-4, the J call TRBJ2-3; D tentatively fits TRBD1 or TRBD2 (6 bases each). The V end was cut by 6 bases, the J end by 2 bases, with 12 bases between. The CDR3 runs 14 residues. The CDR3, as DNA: TGTGCCAGCAGGGGGGGACATTTCACAGATACGCAGTATTTT. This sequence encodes CASRGGHFTDTQYF.

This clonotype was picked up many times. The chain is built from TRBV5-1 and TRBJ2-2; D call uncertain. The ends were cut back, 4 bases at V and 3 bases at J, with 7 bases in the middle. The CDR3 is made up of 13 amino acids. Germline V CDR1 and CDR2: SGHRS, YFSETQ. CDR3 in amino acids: CASSLTDTGELFF. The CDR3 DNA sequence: TGCGCCAGCAGCCTGACCGACACCGGGGAGCTGTTTTTT.

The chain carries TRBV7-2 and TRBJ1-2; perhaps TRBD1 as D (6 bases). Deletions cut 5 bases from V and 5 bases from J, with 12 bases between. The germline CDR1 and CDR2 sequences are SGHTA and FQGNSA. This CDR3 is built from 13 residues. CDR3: CASSPDRLYGYTF. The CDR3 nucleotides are TGTGCCAGCAGCCCAGACAGGTTATATGGCTACACCTTC.

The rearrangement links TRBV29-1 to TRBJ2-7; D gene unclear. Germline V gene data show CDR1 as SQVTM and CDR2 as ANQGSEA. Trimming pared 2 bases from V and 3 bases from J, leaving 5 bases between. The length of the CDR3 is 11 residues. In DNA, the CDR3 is TGCAGCGTTGAAAACGGCTACGAGCAGTACTTC. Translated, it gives CSVENGYEQYF.

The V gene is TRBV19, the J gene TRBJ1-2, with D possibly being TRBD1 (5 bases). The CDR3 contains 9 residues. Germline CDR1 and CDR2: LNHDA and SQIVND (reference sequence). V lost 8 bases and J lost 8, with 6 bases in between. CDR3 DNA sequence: TGTGCCAGTGGGGGAGGCTACACCTTC. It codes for CASGGGYTF.

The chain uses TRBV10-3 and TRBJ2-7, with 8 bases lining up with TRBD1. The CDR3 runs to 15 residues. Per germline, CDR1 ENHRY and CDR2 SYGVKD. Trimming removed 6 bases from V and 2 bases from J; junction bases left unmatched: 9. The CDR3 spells CAIRPPGQATYEQYF. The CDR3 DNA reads TGTGCCATCAGACCTCCGGGACAGGCGACCTACGAGCAGTACTTC.

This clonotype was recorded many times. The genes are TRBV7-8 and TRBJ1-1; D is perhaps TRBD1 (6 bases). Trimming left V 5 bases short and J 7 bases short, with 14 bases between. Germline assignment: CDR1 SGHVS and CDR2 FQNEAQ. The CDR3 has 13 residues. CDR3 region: CASSPLDRYEAFF. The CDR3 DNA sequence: TGTGCCAGCAGCCCGCTGGACAGATATGAAGCTTTCTTT.

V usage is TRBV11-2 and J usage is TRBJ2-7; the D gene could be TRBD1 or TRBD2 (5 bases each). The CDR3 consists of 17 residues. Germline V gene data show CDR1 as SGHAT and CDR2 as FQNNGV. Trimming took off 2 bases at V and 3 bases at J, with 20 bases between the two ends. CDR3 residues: CASSLRFGGSKDYEQYF. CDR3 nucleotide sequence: TGTGCCAGCAGCTTACGGTTTGGGGGTAGTAAGGACTACGAGCAGTACTTC.